A single sample is the source of the 13 T cell receptor beta chains below, sequenced in a study of CD8+ T cells in alopecia areata. The treatment here: oral pan-JAK inhibitor, 5-10 mg twice daily. Extracted from the samples, RNA was reverse transcribed into cDNA to serve as the sequencing template. The data were produced by immunoSEQ multiplex PCR, yet TCRdb's version contains in-frame clones alone and is incomplete. The data contain about 160,000 clones, 50% to 65% of them singletons. The source was CD4+ T cells sorted from blood, collected at week 24, from a patient treated with tofacitinib. These receptors were collected from a human donor with alopecia areata.

This sequence joins TRBV6-5 and TRBJ1-5, with D perhaps TRBD1 (5 bases). Germline lookup yields CDR1 MNHEY and CDR2 SVGAGI. V was shortened by 3 bases and J by 5 bases, with 11 bases between the two germline ends. This CDR3 is 14 amino acids long. CDR3 loop: CASSYRGSDQPQHF. CDR3 DNA sequence: TGTGCCAGCAGTTATCGGGGGTCCGATCAGCCCCAGCATTTT.

The chain is built from TRBV2 and TRBJ1-1, with unresolved D. Germline lookup yields CDR1 SNHLY and CDR2 FYNNEI. The CDR3 runs to 13 residues. V dropped 0 bases and J dropped 6 bases, with 8 bases sitting between them. In DNA, the CDR3 is TGTGCCAGCAGTGAAGCAGGGAAGGCTGAAGCTTTCTTT. It is translated as CASSEAGKAEAFF.

The chain employs TRBV29-1 and TRBJ2-5; D is perhaps TRBD1 (6 bases). V gave up 7 bases and J gave up 4 bases, with 19 bases separating them. CDR3 length: 14 amino acids. Germline values: CDR1 SQVTM, CDR2 ANQGSEA. CDR3 protein: CSAYRVGFGETQYF. CDR3 DNA sequence: TGCAGCGCGTACAGGGTGGGGTTTGGAGAGACCCAGTACTTC.

A single count supports this clone. One end of the junction does not line up with germline, which may come from a read error. This chain uses TRBV25-1 with TRBJ1-1; D unresolved. CDR1 and CDR2 (germline): MGHDK, SYGVNS. The CDR3 extends over 14 amino acids. The CDR3 spells CASREFGLDTEAFF. The CDR3 nucleotides read TGTGCCAGCAGGGAATTTGGGTTGGACACTGAAGCTTTCTTT. The full variable domain, its missing parts supplied by reference TRBV25-1 and TRBJ1-1, is EADIYQTPRYLVIGTGKKITLECSQTMGHDKMYWYQQDPGMELHLIHYSYGVNSTEKGDLSSESTVSRIRTEHFPLTLESARPSHTSQYLCASREFGLDTEAFFGQGTRLTVV.

V usage is TRBV11-2 and J usage is TRBJ2-7; the D gene is possibly TRBD2 (6 bases). Germline V CDR1 and CDR2: SGHAT, FQNNGV. The CDR3 is made up of 15 amino acids. With 1 base removed from V and 3 bases from J, the gap between germline ends came to 13 bases. In DNA form, the CDR3 reads TGTGCCAGCAGCTTAGTGGGGGGTAAGGGCTACGAGCAGTACTTC. Its translation: CASSLVGGKGYEQYF.

This clone was found a few times. This chain uses TRBV11-2 with TRBJ2-2, with D perhaps matching TRBD1 or TRBD2 (5 bases each). CDR3 length: 15 residues. V was clipped by 5 bases and J by 4 bases, with 14 bases between them. Germline CDR1 and CDR2: SGHAT and FQNNGV. The chain's CDR3 is CASSPDNGATGELFF. As DNA, the CDR3 is TGTGCCAGCAGCCCGGACAACGGGGCCACCGGGGAGCTGTTTTTT.

This chain connects TRBV30 to TRBJ1-6; D is possibly TRBD1 (5 bases). Germline assignment: CDR1 GTSNPN and CDR2 SVGIG (reference sequence). V was shortened by 5 bases and J by 6 bases, with 20 bases between the two germline ends. The CDR3 has 16 residues. The CDR3 reads CAWAPTAPVFNSPLHF. The CDR3 coding sequence is TGTGCCTGGGCACCGACAGCCCCAGTATTTAATTCACCCCTCCACTTT.

J is TRBJ1-2 and V is TRBV6-5; 7 bases line up with TRBD1. The CDR3 covers 15 residues. Germline V lookup: CDR1 MNHEY, CDR2 SVGAGI. The V gene end was trimmed by 2 bases and the J gene end by 4 bases; junction bases not matched to a gene: 7. CDR3 region: CASSYTRTGLYGYTF. CDR3 bases: TGTGCCAGCAGTTACACCCGGACAGGACTCTATGGCTACACCTTC.

This chain joins TRBV6-5 and TRBJ2-6; D remains ambiguous. With 7 bases removed from V and 0 bases from J, the gap between germline ends came to 10 bases. The CDR3 consists of 15 residues. CDR1 and CDR2 from the germline V gene are MNHEY and SVGAGI. CDR3 sequence reads: CASKETNSGANVLTF. As DNA, the CDR3 is TGTGCCAGCAAGGAAACAAACTCTGGGGCCAACGTCCTGACTTTC.

V usage is TRBV4-2 and J usage is TRBJ2-1; a possible D gene is TRBD2 (5 bases). V lost 0 bases and J lost 4, with 7 bases in between. This CDR3 is 14 amino acids long. The germline gives CDR1 LGHNA, CDR2 YNFKEQ. The CDR3 reads CASSQESGYNEQFF. The CDR3 DNA reads as TGTGCCAGCAGCCAAGAATCGGGGTACAATGAGCAGTTCTTC.

The sample holds a few counts of this clone. The chain joins TRBV29-1 to TRBJ2-5; a possible D gene is TRBD2 (7 bases). The CDR3 has 14 residues. Germline-derived CDR1 and CDR2 are SQVTM and ANQGSEA. V was shortened by 7 bases and J by 4 bases, with 19 bases between the two germline ends. CDR3 loop: CSAEWGGRGETQYF. CDR3 nucleotides: TGCAGCGCCGAATGGGGGGGCCGGGGAGAGACCCAGTACTTC.

This sequence joins TRBV30 and TRBJ1-3; D ambiguous. The germline V gene encodes CDR1 GTSNPN and CDR2 SVGIG (reference sequence). Deletions cut 7 bases from V and 4 bases from J, with 17 bases between. This CDR3 comprises 14 residues. CDR3 nucleotides: TGTGCCTTCGGGGAGAACAATCCCGGAAACACCATATATTTT. Amino acids: CAFGENNPGNTIYF.

The chain employs TRBV30 and TRBJ2-7; TRBD2 agrees at 7 bases. The CDR3 totals 16 residues. The V segment lost 0 bases and the J segment 2 bases; nucleotides outside the gene matches: 10. Germline V gene sequence: CDR1 GTSNPN, CDR2 SVGIG (reference sequence). The CDR3 loop is CAWSVQGRAHAYEQYF. As DNA, the CDR3 is TGTGCCTGGAGTGTACAAGGGAGGGCCCATGCCTACGAGCAGTACTTC.